The entry below gives a single TCR beta chain sequence along with its context. This record comes from a study of cytomegalovirus exposure and HLA in healthy donors. It was with 60 Vbeta and 13 Jbeta primers that the PCR ran. Here immunoSEQ multiplex PCR was the method, and the copy in TCRdb shows in-frame clones only, minus some. This sample has some 140,000 clones, with around 79% found just once. Germline CDR1 and CDR2: SGHRS and YFSETQ. The V gene end was trimmed by 4 bases and the J gene end by 5 bases; junction bases not matched to a gene: 9. This CDR3 spans 15 amino acids. V usage is TRBV5-1 and J usage is TRBJ2-1; TRBD2 aligns across 7 bases. This TCR derives from a female donor in good health and CMV-seronegative. Input material: PBMCs. Written as DNA, the CDR3 is TGCGCCAGCAGCAAGACTATCGGGGGGAACAATGAGCAGTTCTTC. This sequence encodes CASSKTIGGNNEQFF.